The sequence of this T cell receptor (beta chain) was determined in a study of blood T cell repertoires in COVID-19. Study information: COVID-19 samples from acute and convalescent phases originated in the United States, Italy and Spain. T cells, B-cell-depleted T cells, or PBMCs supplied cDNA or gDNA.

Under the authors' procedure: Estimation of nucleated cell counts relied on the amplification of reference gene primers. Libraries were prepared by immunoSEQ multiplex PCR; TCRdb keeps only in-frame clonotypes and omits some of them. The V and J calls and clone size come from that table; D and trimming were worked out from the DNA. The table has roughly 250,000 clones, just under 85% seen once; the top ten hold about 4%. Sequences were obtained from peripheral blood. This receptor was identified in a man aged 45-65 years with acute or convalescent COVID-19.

The CDR3 coding sequence is TGTGCCAGCGACCTCAGGGGAACCGGGGAGCTGTTTTTT. Protein sequence: CASDLRGTGELFF. The J gene is TRBJ2-2, the V gene TRBV9; maybe TRBD1 (6 bases). The CDR3 runs 13 residues. The germline V gene encodes CDR1 SGDLS and CDR2 YYNGEE. V lost 7 bases and J lost 5, with 12 bases in between. Variable domain in full (rest from reference TRBV9 and TRBJ2-2): DSGVTQTPKHLITATGQRVTLRCSPRSGDLSVYWYQQSLDQGLQFLIQYYNGEERAKGNILERFSAQQFPDLHSELNLSSLELGDSALYFCASDLRGTGELFFGEGSRLTVL.